Following are 3 T cell receptor beta chains from one sample sequenced in a study of T-cell reconstitution after alpha-beta-depleted transplantation in children. Unique molecular identifiers featured in how the TCRbeta library was prepared. TCRdb analysed the PCR reads with MiXCR anew, one entry per CDR3 protein. The sample carries about 120,000 distinct CDR3 sequences, 23% recorded once. Material: PBMCs, mostly from graft donor cells, obtained 180 days after TCRalphabeta/CD19-depleted stem cell transplant. The receptors shown here come from a male patient between 2 and 10 years old who had a stem cell transplant for chronic granulomatous disease, so the T cells may come from the graft donor.

This clonotype was observed a handful of times. The chain's CDR3 is CASSWDSFEQFF. The DNA for the CDR3 is TGTGCCAGCAGTTGGGACAGCTTTGAGCAGTTCTTC. This chain links TRBV6-5 with TRBJ2-1; TRBD1 aligns across 7 bases. This CDR3 has 12 residues. The J segment lost 9 bases and the V segment lost 4 bases, leaving 3 bases of the junction unmatched. From germline, CDR1 is MNHEY and CDR2 SVGAGI.

This clonotype was recorded at least ten times. V gene TRBV20-1 combines with J gene TRBJ2-7; 8 nucleotides line up with TRBD1. The CDR3 consists of 16 residues. The germline V gene has CDR1 DFQATT and CDR2 SNEGSKA (reference sequence). After removal of 1 base from V and 2 bases from J, the junction contained 10 bases not matched to a gene. The CDR3 nucleotides read TGCAGTGCTAGAGGCGAATCCGGGACAGGAGCCTACGAGCAGTACTTC. This gives the protein CSARGESGTGAYEQYF.

This clonotype has a count of ten or more. The gene calls are TRBV5-1 and TRBJ2-1, with D perhaps TRBD2 (6 bases). The V and J ends lost 7 bases and 3 bases respectively, with 11 bases between them. Germline CDR1 is SGHRS and CDR2 is YFSETQ. CDR3 size: 13 residues. The DNA of the CDR3 is TGCGCCAGCGTCGGGGGAGGCTACAATGAGCAGTTCTTC. This encodes CASVGGGYNEQFF.